This T cell receptor beta chain emerged from a study of blood T cells in healthy people across ages. The individuals who served as donors were healthy Caucasians living in Russia, aged roughly 6 to 95. Isolation yielded PBMCs, at least 7 million per sample, in every case. Total RNA extracted from each sample amounted to at least 6 micrograms. This CDR3 has 16 residues. The germline gives CDR1 SGDLS, CDR2 YYNGEE. Between the trimmed V and J ends, which lost 0 bases and 0 bases, there was a span of 11 bases. Alongside a J-beta primer mix, a sample-barcoded 5' primer served in a second PCR lasting about 6 to 11 cycles. Each CDR3 protein gets one entry after TCRdb re-called the 5' RACE reads with MiXCR. The data hold about a million distinct CDR3 sequences, with under 40% observed a single time. Notes on the study in general: Older age coincided with a roughly linear decline in TCR beta diversity per million T cells.

This clonotype was recorded a few times. The antigen remains unidentified. The rearrangement joins TRBV9 to TRBJ2-3; tentatively, D is TRBD1 (5 bases). This receptor was taken from a man between 18 and 35 years old in good health. Source material: blood. CDR3 coding DNA: TGTGCCAGCAGCGTAGAGGGGCGGTACAGCACAGATACGCAGTATTTT. This sequence encodes CASSVEGRYSTDTQYF.